What follows are 12 T cell receptor beta chains derived from one specimen sequenced in a study of blood T cell repertoires in COVID-19. TCRdb's copy holds only in-frame clones and misses some; the assay was immunoSEQ multiplex PCR. This table has roughly 45,000 clones, 77% appearing once. The source material was peripheral blood. Receptors originate from a woman in her sixties or seventies with acute or convalescent COVID-19.

The V call is TRBV28, the J call TRBJ2-7; 7 bases are a match to TRBD1. The V and J ends lost 5 bases and 2 bases, in that order; junction bases with no gene match: 9. Germline V CDR1 and CDR2: MDHEN, SYDVKM. The CDR3 length is 15 residues. CDR3 nucleotides: TGTGCCAGCAGTGAACTCTCGGACAGGCCCTACGAGCAGTACTTC. Protein: CASSELSDRPYEQYF.

The chain joins TRBV9 to TRBJ2-3, with 11 bases that match TRBD1. The V gene end was trimmed by 0 bases and the J gene end by 1 base; junction bases not matched to a gene: 1. Germline V lookup: CDR1 SGDLS, CDR2 YYNGEE. The CDR3 is 16 residues long. This chain's CDR3 is CASSVGTGGGTDTQYF. CDR3 nucleotide sequence: TGTGCCAGCAGCGTAGGGACAGGGGGCGGCACAGATACGCAGTATTTT.

This clone was recorded a few times. This chain joins TRBV9 and TRBJ2-1; TRBD2 agrees at 12 bases. The ends lost 3 bases at V and 3 bases at J; junction bases unmatched: 7. Per germline, CDR1 SGDLS and CDR2 YYNGEE. CDR3 length: 17 amino acids. CDR3 region: CASSGRTSGVIYNEQFF. The CDR3 DNA reads TGTGCCAGCAGCGGCCGGACTAGCGGGGTTATCTACAATGAGCAGTTCTTC.

The chain is built from TRBV6-5 and TRBJ1-2, with a weak D call TRBD1 (6 bases). The CDR3 loop spans 15 amino acids. From germline, CDR1 is MNHEY and CDR2 SVGAGI. V gave up 0 bases and J gave up 8 bases, with 16 bases separating them. In nucleotides, the CDR3 is TGTGCCAGCAGTTACTCCAACACAGGGTTTCGAGGCTACACCTTC. Translating it yields CASSYSNTGFRGYTF.

This chain links TRBV6-6 with TRBJ2-3; a possible D gene is TRBD1 (6 bases). The V gene's germline CDR1 is MNHNY and CDR2 SVGAGI (reference sequence). The CDR3 covers 15 residues. Trimming shortened V by 6 bases and J by 3 bases, and 16 bases separated the two germline ends. CDR3 sequence (DNA): TGTGCCAGCAGCTTGACAGGTACACCGACAGATACGCAGTATTTT. Translated: CASSLTGTPTDTQYF.

The gene calls are TRBV7-2 and TRBJ1-1; possible D gene TRBD1, 5 bases. V was pared by 1 base and J by 1 base, with 7 bases between. Per the germline V gene, CDR1 is SGHTA and CDR2 is FQGNSA. The CDR3 is 14 residues long. CDR3 coding DNA: TGTGCCAGCAGCTTAGGGACACCGAACACTGAAGCTTTCTTT. Amino acids: CASSLGTPNTEAFF.

The chain employs TRBV7-9 and TRBJ1-5; 8 bases fit TRBD1. The ends lost 5 bases at V and 7 bases at J; junction bases unmatched: 10. Per germline, CDR1 SEHNR and CDR2 FQNEAQ (reference sequence). This CDR3 contains 15 residues. The CDR3 spells CASSTRRGPRQPQHF. The CDR3 nucleotides read TGTGCCAGCAGCACACGCAGGGGGCCTCGGCAGCCCCAGCATTTT.

The chain carries TRBV4-2 and TRBJ1-2, with 7 bases identical to TRBD1. The CDR3 contains 16 residues. Trimming cost V 3 bases and J 1 base; bases outside gene matches: 8. The germline gives CDR1 LGHNA, CDR2 YNFKEQ. For the CDR3, the DNA is TGTGCCAGCAGCCAGCGGGACAGCGACATTAACTATGGCTACACCTTC. This codes for CASSQRDSDINYGYTF.

This rearrangement joins TRBV10-1 to TRBJ2-3; TRBD2 matches 11 bases. The CDR3 contains 16 residues. V lost 8 bases to trimming and J lost 4 bases; unmatched junction nucleotides: 11. Germline assignment: CDR1 WNHNN and CDR2 SYGVQD (reference sequence). CDR3 residues: CASADSSGGAADTQYF. CDR3 nucleotides: TGCGCCAGCGCCGACAGTAGCGGGGGGGCAGCAGATACGCAGTATTTT.

The chain uses TRBV27 and TRBJ1-1; tentatively, D is TRBD1 (6 bases). CDR3 size: 15 residues. Germline CDR1 MNHEY, CDR2 SMNVEV (reference sequence). Trimming removed 6 bases from V and 0 bases from J, with 14 bases in between. In nucleotides, the CDR3 is TGTGCCAGCAGGGAACGGGGGGGCCTGAACACTGAAGCTTTCTTT. Translation: CASRERGGLNTEAFF.

The genes are TRBV12-5 and TRBJ2-1, with 9 bases lining up with TRBD2. Germline V lookup: CDR1 LGHNT, CDR2 FRNRAP. V dropped 1 base and J dropped 5; count of bases not matched to a gene: 3. There are 15 residues in the CDR3. The CDR3 loop reads CASGLGLAVNNEQFF. In nucleotides, the CDR3 is TGTGCTAGTGGTTTGGGACTAGCGGTTAACAATGAGCAGTTCTTC.

V gene TRBV11-2 combines with J gene TRBJ1-1; D is unclear. V lost 5 bases and J lost 0, with 7 bases in between. The V gene's germline CDR1 is SGHAT and CDR2 FQNNGV. This CDR3 has 13 residues. CDR3 nucleotide sequence: TGTGCCAGCAGCCCTAACCTGAACACTGAAGCTTTCTTT. As protein: CASSPNLNTEAFF.